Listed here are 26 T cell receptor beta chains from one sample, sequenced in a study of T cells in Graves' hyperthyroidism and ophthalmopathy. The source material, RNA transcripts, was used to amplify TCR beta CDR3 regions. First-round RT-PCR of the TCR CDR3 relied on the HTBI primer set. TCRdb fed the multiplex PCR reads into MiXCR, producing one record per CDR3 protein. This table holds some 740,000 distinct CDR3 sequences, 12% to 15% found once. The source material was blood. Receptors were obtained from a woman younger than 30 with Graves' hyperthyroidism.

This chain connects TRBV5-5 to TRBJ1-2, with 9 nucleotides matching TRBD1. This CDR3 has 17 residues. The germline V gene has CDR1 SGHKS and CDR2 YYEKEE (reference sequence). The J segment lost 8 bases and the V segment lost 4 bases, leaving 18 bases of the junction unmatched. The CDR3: CASSIPFSGDRASGYTF. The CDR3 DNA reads TGTGCCAGCAGCATCCCCTTTAGTGGGGACAGGGCTTCAGGCTACACCTTC. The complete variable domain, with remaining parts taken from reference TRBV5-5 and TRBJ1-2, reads DAGVTQSPTHLIKTRGQQVTLRCSPISGHKSVSWYQQVLGQGPQFIFQYYEKEERGRGNFPDRFSARQFPNYSSELNVNALLLGDSALYLCASSIPFSGDRASGYTFGSGTRLTVV.

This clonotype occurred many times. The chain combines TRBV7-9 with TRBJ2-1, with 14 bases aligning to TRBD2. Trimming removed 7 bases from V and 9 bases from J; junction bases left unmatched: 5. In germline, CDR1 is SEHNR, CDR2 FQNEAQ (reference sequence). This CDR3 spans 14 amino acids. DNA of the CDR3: TGTGCCAGCACCCGACTAGCGGGGGGGGGTGAGCAGTTCTTC. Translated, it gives CASTRLAGGGEQFF.

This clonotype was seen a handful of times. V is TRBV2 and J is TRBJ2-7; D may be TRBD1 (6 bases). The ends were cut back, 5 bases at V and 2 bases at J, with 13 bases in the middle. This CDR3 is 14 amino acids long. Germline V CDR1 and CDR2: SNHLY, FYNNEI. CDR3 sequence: CASSWGRPPYEQYF. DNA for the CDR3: TGTGCCAGCAGTTGGGGGCGACCCCCCTACGAGCAGTACTTC.

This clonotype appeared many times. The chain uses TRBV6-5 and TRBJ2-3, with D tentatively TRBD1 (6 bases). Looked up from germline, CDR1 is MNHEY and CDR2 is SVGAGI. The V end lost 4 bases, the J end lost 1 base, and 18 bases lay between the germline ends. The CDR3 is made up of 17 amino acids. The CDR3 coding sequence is TGTGCCAGCAGTTGGGGGCGGCAGGGCCGCGGCACAGATACGCAGTATTTT. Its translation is CASSWGRQGRGTDTQYF.

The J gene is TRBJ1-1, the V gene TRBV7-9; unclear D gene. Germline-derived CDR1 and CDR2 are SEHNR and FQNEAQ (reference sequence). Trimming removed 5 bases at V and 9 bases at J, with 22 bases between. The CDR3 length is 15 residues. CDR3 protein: CASSRARPDEAKAFF. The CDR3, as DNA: TGTGCCAGCAGCCGCGCAAGGCCAGATGAAGCTAAAGCTTTCTTT.

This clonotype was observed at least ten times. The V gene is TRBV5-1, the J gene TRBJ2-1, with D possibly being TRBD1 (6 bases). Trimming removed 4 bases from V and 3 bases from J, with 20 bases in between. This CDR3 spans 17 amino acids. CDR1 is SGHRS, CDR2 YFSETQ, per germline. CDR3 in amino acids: CASSPQGPDPLYNEQFF. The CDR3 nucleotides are TGCGCCAGCAGCCCCCAGGGGCCCGACCCTCTCTACAATGAGCAGTTCTTC.

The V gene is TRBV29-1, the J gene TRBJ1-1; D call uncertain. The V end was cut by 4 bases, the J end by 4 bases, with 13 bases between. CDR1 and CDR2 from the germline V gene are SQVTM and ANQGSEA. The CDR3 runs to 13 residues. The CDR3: CSVVRALGTEAFF. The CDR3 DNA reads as TGCAGCGTTGTCCGGGCCCTGGGCACTGAAGCTTTCTTT.

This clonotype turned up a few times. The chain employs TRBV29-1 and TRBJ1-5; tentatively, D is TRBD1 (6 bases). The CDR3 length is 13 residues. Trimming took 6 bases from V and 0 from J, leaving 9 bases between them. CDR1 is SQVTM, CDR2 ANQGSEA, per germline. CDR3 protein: CSVQGNSNQPQHF. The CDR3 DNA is TGCAGCGTCCAGGGGAATAGCAATCAGCCCCAGCATTTT.

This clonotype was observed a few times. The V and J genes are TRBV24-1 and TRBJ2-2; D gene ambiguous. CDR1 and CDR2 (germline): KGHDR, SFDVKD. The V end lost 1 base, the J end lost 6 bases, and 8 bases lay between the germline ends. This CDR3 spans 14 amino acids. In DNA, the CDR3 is TGTGCCACCAGTGATTTTTGGATCCCCGGGGAGCTGTTTTTT. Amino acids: CATSDFWIPGELFF.

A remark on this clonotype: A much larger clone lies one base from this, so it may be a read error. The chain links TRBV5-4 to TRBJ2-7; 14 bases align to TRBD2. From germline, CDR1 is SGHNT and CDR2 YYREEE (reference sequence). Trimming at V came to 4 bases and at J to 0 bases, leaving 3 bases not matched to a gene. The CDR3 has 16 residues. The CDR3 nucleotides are TGTGCCAGCAGCCAGGGACTAGCGGGAGACTCCTACGAGCAGTACTTC. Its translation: CASSQGLAGDSYEQYF.

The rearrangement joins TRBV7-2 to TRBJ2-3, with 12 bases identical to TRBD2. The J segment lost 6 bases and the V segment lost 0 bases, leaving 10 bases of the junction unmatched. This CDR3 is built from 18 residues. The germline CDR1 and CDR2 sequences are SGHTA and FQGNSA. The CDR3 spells CASSLAQSWLAGGDTQYF. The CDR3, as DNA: TGTGCCAGCAGCTTAGCGCAAAGTTGGCTAGCGGGAGGGGATACGCAGTATTTT.

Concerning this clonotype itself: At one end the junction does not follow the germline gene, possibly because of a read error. In DNA, the CDR3 is TGTGCCAGTAGTTTGGGTGTTCGGCCCGGGGAGCTGTTTTTT. This gives the protein CASSLGVRPGELFF. This chain links TRBV6-2 or TRBV6-3 with TRBJ2-2; D is unresolved. This CDR3 is 14 amino acids long. CDR1 and CDR2 from the germline V gene are MNHEY and SVGEGT.

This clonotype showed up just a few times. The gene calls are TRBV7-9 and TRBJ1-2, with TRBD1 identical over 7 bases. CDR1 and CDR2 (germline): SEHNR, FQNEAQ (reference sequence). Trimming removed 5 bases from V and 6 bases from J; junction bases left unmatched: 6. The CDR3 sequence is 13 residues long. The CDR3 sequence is CASSRWDSHGYTF. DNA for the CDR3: TGTGCCAGCAGCCGATGGGACAGCCATGGCTACACCTTC.

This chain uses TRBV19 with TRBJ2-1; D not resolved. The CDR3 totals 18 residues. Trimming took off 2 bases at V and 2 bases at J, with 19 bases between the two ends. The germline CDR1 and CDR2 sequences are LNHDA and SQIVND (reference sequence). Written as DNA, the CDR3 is TGTGCCAGTAGTATAAATTACTGGGCAGTAACCACCTACAATGAGCAGTTCTTC. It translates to CASSINYWAVTTYNEQFF. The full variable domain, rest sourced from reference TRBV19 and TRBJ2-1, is DGGITQSPKYLFRKEGQNVTLSCEQNLNHDAMYWYRQDPGQGLRLIYYSQIVNDFQKGDIAEGYSVSREKKESFPLTVTSAQKNPTAFYLCASSINYWAVTTYNEQFFGPGTRLTVL.

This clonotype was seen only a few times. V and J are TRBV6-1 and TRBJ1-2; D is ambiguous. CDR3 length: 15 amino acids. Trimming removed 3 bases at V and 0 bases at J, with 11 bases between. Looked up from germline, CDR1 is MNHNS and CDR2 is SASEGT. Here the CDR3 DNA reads TGTGCCAGCAGTGAGGACTTACTAGCTAACTATGGCTACACCTTC. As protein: CASSEDLLANYGYTF.

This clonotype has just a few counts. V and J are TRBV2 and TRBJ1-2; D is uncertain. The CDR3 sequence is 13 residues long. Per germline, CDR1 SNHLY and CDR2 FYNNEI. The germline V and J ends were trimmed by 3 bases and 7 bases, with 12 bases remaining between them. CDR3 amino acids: CASSEDEGGGYTF. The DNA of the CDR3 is TGTGCCAGCAGTGAGGATGAGGGCGGTGGCTACACCTTC.

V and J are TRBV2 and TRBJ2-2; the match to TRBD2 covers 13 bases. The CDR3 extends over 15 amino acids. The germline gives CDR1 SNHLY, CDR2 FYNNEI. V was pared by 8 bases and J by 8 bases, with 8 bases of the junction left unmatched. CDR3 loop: CASHGLAGARGELFF. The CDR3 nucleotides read TGTGCCAGCCACGGACTAGCGGGAGCCAGAGGGGAGCTGTTTTTT.

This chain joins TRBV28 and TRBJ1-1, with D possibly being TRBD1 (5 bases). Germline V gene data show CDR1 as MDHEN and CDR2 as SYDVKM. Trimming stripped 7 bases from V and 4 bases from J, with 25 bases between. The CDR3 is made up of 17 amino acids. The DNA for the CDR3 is TGTGCCAGCACCCGCCCCGGGACCTGGAGGGACCCCACTGAAGCTTTCTTT. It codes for CASTRPGTWRDPTEAFF.

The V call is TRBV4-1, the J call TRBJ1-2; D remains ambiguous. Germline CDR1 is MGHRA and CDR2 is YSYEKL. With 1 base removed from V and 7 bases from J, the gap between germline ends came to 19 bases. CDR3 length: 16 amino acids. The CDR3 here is CASSQAPDGTYGGYTF. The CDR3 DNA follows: TGCGCCAGCAGCCAAGCCCCGGACGGTACCTATGGTGGCTACACCTTC.

DNA of the CDR3: TGCAGCGTTGAAGGTGCCAGGGGTACCGGGGAGCTGTTTTTT. The encoded protein is CSVEGARGTGELFF. This rearrangement joins TRBV29-1 to TRBJ2-2; D may be TRBD1 (6 bases). Per the germline V gene, CDR1 is SQVTM and CDR2 is ANQGSEA. V dropped 1 base and J dropped 5 bases, with 11 bases sitting between them. The CDR3 spans 14 residues.

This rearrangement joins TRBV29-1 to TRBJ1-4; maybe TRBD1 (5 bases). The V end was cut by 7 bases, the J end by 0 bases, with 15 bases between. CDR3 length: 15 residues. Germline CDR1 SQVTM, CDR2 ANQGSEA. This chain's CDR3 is CSAKGRKTTNEKLFF. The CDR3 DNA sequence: TGCAGCGCTAAGGGACGGAAGACAACTAATGAAAAACTGTTTTTT.

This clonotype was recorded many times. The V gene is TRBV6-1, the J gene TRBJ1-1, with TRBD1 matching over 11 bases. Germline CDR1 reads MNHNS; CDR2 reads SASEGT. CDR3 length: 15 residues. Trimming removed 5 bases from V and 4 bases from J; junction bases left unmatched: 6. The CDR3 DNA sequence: TGTGCCAGCAGTATCCGGACAGGGGGCATCACTGAAGCTTTCTTT. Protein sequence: CASSIRTGGITEAFF.

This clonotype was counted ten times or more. CDR3 region: CSVANSEGALEQYF. The CDR3 DNA follows: TGCAGCGTTGCCAATTCGGAGGGGGCGCTTGAGCAGTACTTC. The V gene is TRBV29-1, the J gene TRBJ2-7; D is possibly TRBD1 (7 bases). The CDR3 sequence is 14 residues long. Germline values: CDR1 SQVTM, CDR2 ANQGSEA. V gave up 4 bases and J gave up 7 bases, with 20 bases separating them.

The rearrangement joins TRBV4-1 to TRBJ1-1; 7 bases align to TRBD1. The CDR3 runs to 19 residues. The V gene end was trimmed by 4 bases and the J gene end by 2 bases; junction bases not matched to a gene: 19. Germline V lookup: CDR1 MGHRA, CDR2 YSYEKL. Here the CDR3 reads CASSRFGLDLGQANTEAFF. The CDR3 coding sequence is TGCGCCAGCAGCCGGTTCGGTCTAGATCTAGGACAGGCCAACACTGAAGCTTTCTTT.

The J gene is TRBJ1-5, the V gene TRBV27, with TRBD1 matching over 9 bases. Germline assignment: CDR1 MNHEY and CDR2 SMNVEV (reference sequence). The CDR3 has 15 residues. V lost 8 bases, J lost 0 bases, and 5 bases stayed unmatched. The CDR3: CASGDRGISNQPQHF. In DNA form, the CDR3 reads TGTGCCAGCGGCGACAGGGGGATTAGCAATCAGCCCCAGCATTTT.

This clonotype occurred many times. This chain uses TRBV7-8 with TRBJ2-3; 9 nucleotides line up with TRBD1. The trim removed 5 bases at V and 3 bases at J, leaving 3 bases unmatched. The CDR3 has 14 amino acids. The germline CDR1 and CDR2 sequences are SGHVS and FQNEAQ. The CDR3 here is CASSVGQGTDTQYF. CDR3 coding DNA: TGTGCCAGCAGCGTCGGACAGGGGACAGATACGCAGTATTTT.